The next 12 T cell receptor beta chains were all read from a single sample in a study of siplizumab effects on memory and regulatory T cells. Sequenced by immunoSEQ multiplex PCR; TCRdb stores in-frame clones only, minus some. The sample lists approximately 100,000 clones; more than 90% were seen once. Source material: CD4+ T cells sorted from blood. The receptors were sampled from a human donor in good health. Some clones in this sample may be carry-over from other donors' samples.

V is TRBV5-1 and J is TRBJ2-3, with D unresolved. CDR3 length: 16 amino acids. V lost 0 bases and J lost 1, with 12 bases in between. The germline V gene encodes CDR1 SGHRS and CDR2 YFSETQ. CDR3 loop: CASSLVFAEGTDTQYF. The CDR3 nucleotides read TGCGCCAGCAGCTTGGTTTTCGCAGAAGGCACAGATACGCAGTATTTT.

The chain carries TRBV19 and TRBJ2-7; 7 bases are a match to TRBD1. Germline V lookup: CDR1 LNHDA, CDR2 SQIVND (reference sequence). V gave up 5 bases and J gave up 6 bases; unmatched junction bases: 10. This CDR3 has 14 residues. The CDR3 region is CASSAGTGDGEQYF. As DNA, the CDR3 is TGTGCCAGTAGTGCCGGAACAGGGGACGGCGAGCAGTACTTC.

The chain's CDR3 is CASSLTSGSSYEQYF. The CDR3 DNA reads as TGTGCCAGCAGTTTAACTAGCGGAAGCTCCTACGAGCAGTACTTC. This chain connects TRBV27 to TRBJ2-7; 8 positions match TRBD2. There are 15 residues in the CDR3. CDR1 and CDR2 from the germline V gene are MNHEY and SMNVEV (reference sequence). V gave up 2 bases and J gave up 0 bases; unmatched junction bases: 3.

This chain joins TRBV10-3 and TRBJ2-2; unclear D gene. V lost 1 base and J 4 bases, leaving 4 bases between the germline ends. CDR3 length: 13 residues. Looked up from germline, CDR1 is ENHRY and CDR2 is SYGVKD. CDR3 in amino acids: CAISELTTGELFF. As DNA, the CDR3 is TGTGCCATCAGTGAGTTAACCACCGGGGAGCTGTTTTTT.

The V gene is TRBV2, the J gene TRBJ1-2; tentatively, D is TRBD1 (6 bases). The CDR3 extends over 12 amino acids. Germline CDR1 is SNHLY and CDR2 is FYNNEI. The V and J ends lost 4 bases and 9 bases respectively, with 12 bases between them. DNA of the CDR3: TGTGCCAGCAGTGGGGGGGCTTGGAGCTACACCTTC. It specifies CASSGGAWSYTF. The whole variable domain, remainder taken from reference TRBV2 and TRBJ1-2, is EPEVTQTPSHQVTQMGQEVILRCVPISNHLYFYWYRQILGQKVEFLVSFYNNEISEKSEIFDDQFSVERPDGSNFTLKIRSTKLEDSAMYFCASSGGAWSYTFGSGTRLTVV.

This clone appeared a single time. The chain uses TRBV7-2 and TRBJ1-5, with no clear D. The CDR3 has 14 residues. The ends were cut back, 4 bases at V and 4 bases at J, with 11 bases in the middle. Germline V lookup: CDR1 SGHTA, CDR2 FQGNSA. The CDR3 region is CASSSQRDNQPQHF. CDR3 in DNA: TGTGCCAGCAGCTCCCAGAGGGATAATCAGCCCCAGCATTTT.

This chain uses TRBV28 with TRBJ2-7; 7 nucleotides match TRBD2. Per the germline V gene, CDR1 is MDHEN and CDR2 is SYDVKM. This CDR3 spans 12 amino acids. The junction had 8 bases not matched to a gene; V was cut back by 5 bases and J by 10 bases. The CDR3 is CASSHPAGDQYF. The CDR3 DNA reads TGTGCCAGCAGTCACCCGGCGGGAGACCAGTACTTC.

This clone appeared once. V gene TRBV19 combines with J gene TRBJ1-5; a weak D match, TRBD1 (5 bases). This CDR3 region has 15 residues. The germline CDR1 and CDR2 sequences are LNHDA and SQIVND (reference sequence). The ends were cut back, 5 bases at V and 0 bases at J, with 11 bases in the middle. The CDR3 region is CASSLTRDSNQPQHF. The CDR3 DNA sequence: TGTGCCAGTAGTCTGACCAGGGATAGCAATCAGCCCCAGCATTTT.

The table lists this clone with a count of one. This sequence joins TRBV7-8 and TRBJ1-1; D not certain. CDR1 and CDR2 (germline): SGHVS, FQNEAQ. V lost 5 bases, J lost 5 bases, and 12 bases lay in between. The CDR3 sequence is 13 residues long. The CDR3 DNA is TGTGCCAGCAGCCCGAGAGTGCGGACTGAAGCTTTCTTT. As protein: CASSPRVRTEAFF.

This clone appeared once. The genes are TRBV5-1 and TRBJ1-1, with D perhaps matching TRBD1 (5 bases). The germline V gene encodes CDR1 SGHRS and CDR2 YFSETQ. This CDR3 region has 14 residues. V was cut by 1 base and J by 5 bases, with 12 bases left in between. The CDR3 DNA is TGCGCCAGCAGCTTGTTGGGGGTTAAAACTGAAGCTTTCTTT. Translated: CASSLLGVKTEAFF.

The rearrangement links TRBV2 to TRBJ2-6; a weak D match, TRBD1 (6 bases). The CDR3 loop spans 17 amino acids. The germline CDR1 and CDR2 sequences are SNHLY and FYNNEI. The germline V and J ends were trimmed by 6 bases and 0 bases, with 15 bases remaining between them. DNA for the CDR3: TGTGCCAGCAGATACGGACAGTTCCGCTCTGGGGCCAACGTCCTGACTTTC. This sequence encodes CASRYGQFRSGANVLTF.

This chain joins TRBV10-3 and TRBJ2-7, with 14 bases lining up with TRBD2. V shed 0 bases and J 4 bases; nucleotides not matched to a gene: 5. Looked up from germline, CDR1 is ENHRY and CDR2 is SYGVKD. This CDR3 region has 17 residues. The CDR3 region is CAISESGLAGGWYEQYF. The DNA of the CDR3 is TGTGCCATCAGTGAGTCCGGACTAGCGGGAGGTTGGTACGAGCAGTACTTC.